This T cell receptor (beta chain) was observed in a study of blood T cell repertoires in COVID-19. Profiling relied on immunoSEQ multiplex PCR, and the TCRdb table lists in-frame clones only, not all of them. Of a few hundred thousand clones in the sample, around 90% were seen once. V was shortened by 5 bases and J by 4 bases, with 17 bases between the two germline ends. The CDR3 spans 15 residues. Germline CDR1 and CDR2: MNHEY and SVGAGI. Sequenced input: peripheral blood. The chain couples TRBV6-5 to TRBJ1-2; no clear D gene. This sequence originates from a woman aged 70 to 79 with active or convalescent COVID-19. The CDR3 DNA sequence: TGTGCCAGCAGTCCAACCACCGCAGGTTCCTATGGCTACACCTTC. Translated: CASSPTTAGSYGYTF.